The next 32 T cell receptor beta chains were all read from a single sample in a study of OX40 agonist ivuxolimab in advanced cancers. Profiled with immunoSEQ multiplex PCR; TCRdb holds only in-frame clones, not every one. The profile shows some 64,000 clones, 75% to 95% of them singletons. The source material was CD4+ or CD8+ T cells sorted from blood, sampled in a trial of the OX40 agonist ivuxolimab. The receptors here all came from an adult with an advanced solid tumor such as melanoma, head and neck, liver or kidney cancer.

V and J are TRBV5-1 and TRBJ1-6; D gene ambiguous. V was trimmed by 1 base and J by 0 bases, leaving 8 bases between them. The CDR3 is 16 residues long. CDR1 is SGHRS, CDR2 YFSETQ, per germline. CDR3 DNA: TGCGCCAGCAGCTTGACCGGGAGCTCCTATAATTCACCCCTCCACTTT. It specifies CASSLTGSSYNSPLHF.

This clone showed up just once. The chain carries TRBV6-1 and TRBJ2-5, with D possibly being TRBD2 (6 bases). The germline CDR1 and CDR2 sequences are MNHNS and SASEGT. Trimming left V 4 bases short and J 4 bases short, with 19 bases between. The CDR3 runs 16 residues. For the CDR3, the DNA is TGTGCCAGCAGTGCCCCCGGGACTCCCACTACAGAGACCCAGTACTTC. It translates to CASSAPGTPTTETQYF.

The CDR3 sequence: CAIPWYPTHPEQYF. Here the CDR3 DNA reads TGTGCCATCCCCTGGTACCCGACCCATCCCGAGCAGTACTTC. The rearrangement links TRBV6-5 to TRBJ2-7; D not certain. This CDR3 is 14 amino acids long. The V gene lost 10 bases and the J gene lost 6 bases, with 22 bases spanning the gap. Germline V gene lookup returns CDR1 MNHEY and CDR2 SVGAGI.

The CDR3 region has the DNA TGTGCCAGTAGTGAAGGGTCCAAAAACATTCAGTACTTC. Translating gives CASSEGSKNIQYF. The gene calls are TRBV19 and TRBJ2-4; D unresolved. The germline V gene encodes CDR1 LNHDA and CDR2 SQIVND (reference sequence). The CDR3 extends over 13 amino acids. V lost 5 bases and J 2 bases, leaving 7 bases between the germline ends.

The chain joins TRBV18 to TRBJ2-4; D is uncertain. The CDR3 contains 14 residues. V was shortened by 0 bases and J by 2 bases, with 5 bases between the two germline ends. Germline V CDR1 and CDR2: KGHSH, LQKENI. CDR3 in amino acids: CASSPPESKNIQYF. The CDR3 bases are TGTGCCAGCTCACCACCAGAATCCAAAAACATTCAGTACTTC.

This chain links TRBV14 with TRBJ2-7; the match to TRBD2 covers 13 bases. The CDR3 extends over 19 amino acids. The germline CDR1 and CDR2 sequences are SGHDN and FVKESK. Trimming removed 4 bases from V and 3 bases from J; junction bases left unmatched: 15. The CDR3 nucleotides read TGTGCCAGCAGCCCCCGGGGACTAGCGGGACACCGAAGCTTCTACGAGCAGTACTTC. It codes for CASSPRGLAGHRSFYEQYF. The variable domain in full, with the rest retrieved from reference TRBV14 and TRBJ2-7, is EAGVTQFPSHSVIEKGQTVTLRCDPISGHDNLYWYRRVMGKEIKFLLHFVKESKQDESGMPNNRFLAERTGGTYSTLKVQPAELEDSGVYFCASSPRGLAGHRSFYEQYFGPGTRLTVT.

The chain carries TRBV4-1 and TRBJ1-2; a possible D gene is TRBD1 (6 bases). CDR1 MGHRA and CDR2 YSYEKL come from the germline V gene. The CDR3 sequence is 14 residues long. V lost 1 base and J 0 bases, leaving 6 bases between the germline ends. The CDR3 region is CASSQGQANYGYTF. CDR3 bases: TGCGCCAGCAGCCAAGGACAGGCTAACTATGGCTACACCTTC.

A few counts support this clone. The chain joins TRBV19 to TRBJ2-2; TRBD1 agrees at 7 bases. The length of the CDR3 is 12 residues. Germline V lookup: CDR1 LNHDA, CDR2 SQIVND (reference sequence). Trimming removed 6 bases from V and 7 bases from J; junction bases left unmatched: 2. CDR3 region: CASSHRGGELFF. Here the CDR3 DNA reads TGTGCCAGTAGCCACAGGGGCGGGGAGCTGTTTTTT.

There are a few counts of this clone. The CDR3 protein is CASREQRTEAFF. The CDR3 DNA sequence: TGTGCCAGCAGGGAACAGCGCACTGAAGCTTTCTTT. The J gene is TRBJ1-1, the V gene TRBV28; D uncertain. Germline loops: CDR1 MDHEN, CDR2 SYDVKM. This CDR3 region has 12 residues. Trimming shortened V by 6 bases and J by 4 bases, and 9 bases separated the two germline ends. The whole variable domain, filled in from reference TRBV28 and TRBJ1-1, reads DVKVTQSSRYLVKRTGEKVFLECVQDMDHENMFWYRQDPGLGLRLIYFSYDVKMKEKGDIPEGYSVSREKKERFSLILESASTNQTSMYLCASREQRTEAFFGQGTRLTVV.

This chain joins TRBV6-1 and TRBJ1-2, with a tentative D call TRBD1 (5 bases). The germline V and J ends were trimmed by 6 bases and 0 bases, with 8 bases remaining between them. The CDR3 spans 13 residues. Germline lookup yields CDR1 MNHNS and CDR2 SASEGT. CDR3 loop: CASRETANYGYTF. CDR3 bases: TGTGCCAGCAGAGAGACAGCTAACTATGGCTACACCTTC.

The gene calls are TRBV5-1 and TRBJ1-2, with D hard to call. V gave up 4 bases and J gave up 4 bases, with 20 bases separating them. Germline CDR1 is SGHRS and CDR2 is YFSETQ. This CDR3 is 16 amino acids long. This CDR3 is CASSPLGRRTAYGYTF. CDR3 coding DNA: TGCGCCAGCAGCCCCTTAGGCCGGAGAACGGCCTATGGCTACACCTTC.

The rearrangement joins TRBV6-1 to TRBJ2-7; D ambiguous. CDR1 MNHNS and CDR2 SASEGT come from the germline V gene. The CDR3 totals 11 residues. The V and J ends lost 8 bases and 7 bases respectively, with 12 bases between them. This chain's CDR3 is CASFSVPEQYF. As DNA, the CDR3 is TGTGCCAGCTTTTCTGTTCCAGAGCAGTACTTC.

This clone has just one count. This rearrangement joins TRBV27 to TRBJ1-3; D remains unclear. The CDR3 runs to 14 residues. Germline CDR1 and CDR2: MNHEY and SMNVEV (reference sequence). V lost 5 bases and J 2 bases, leaving 10 bases between the germline ends. The CDR3 DNA is TGTGCCAGCAGTCCCCGCGGGACTGGAAACACCATATATTTT. It codes for CASSPRGTGNTIYF.

The chain links TRBV6-5 to TRBJ1-5; D is unresolved. Germline V lookup: CDR1 MNHEY, CDR2 SVGAGI. Between the trimmed V and J ends, which lost 2 bases and 4 bases, there was a span of 6 bases. The CDR3 is 13 residues long. Written as DNA, the CDR3 is TGTGCCAGCAGTTACGGACGGAATCAGCCCCAGCATTTT. It translates to CASSYGRNQPQHF.

This clone was counted a few times. The chain uses TRBV11-1 and TRBJ1-2, with 7 bases that match TRBD1. V was pared by 2 bases and J by 4 bases, with 1 base of the junction left unmatched. CDR1 and CDR2 from the germline V gene are SGHAT and FQDESV (reference sequence). The CDR3 loop spans 13 amino acids. In DNA form, the CDR3 reads TGTGCCAGCAGCTTAAGGGACAGCTATGGCTACACCTTC. Its protein is CASSLRDSYGYTF. The whole variable domain, remainder taken from reference TRBV11-1 and TRBJ1-2, is EAEVAQSPRYKITEKSQAVAFWCDPISGHATLYWYRQILGQGPELLVQFQDESVVDDSQLPKDRFSAERLKGVDSTLKIQPAELGDSAMYLCASSLRDSYGYTFGSGTRLTVV.

The V and J genes are TRBV9 and TRBJ2-1; possible D gene TRBD2, 6 bases. Per the germline V gene, CDR1 is SGDLS and CDR2 is YYNGEE. This CDR3 comprises 15 residues. V dropped 6 bases and J dropped 0 bases, with 13 bases sitting between them. The CDR3 spells CASTQDGSSYNEQFF. In DNA, the CDR3 is TGTGCCAGCACCCAGGACGGGAGCTCCTACAATGAGCAGTTCTTC. Full variable domain (missing parts from reference TRBV9 and TRBJ2-1): DSGVTQTPKHLITATGQRVTLRCSPRSGDLSVYWYQQSLDQGLQFLIQYYNGEERAKGNILERFSAQQFPDLHSELNLSSLELGDSALYFCASTQDGSSYNEQFFGPGTRLTVL.

This chain uses TRBV6-1 with TRBJ1-5; D remains unclear. V was cut by 0 bases and J by 2 bases, with 2 bases left in between. The CDR3 extends over 13 amino acids. Germline CDR1 MNHNS, CDR2 SASEGT. The CDR3: CASSEARNQPQHF. CDR3 DNA sequence: TGTGCCAGCAGTGAAGCGCGCAATCAGCCCCAGCATTTT.

The DNA of the CDR3 is TGCGCCAGCAGCCAAGAGCGGGAGAAAGAGACCCAGTACTTC. Protein sequence: CASSQEREKETQYF. The rearrangement links TRBV4-1 to TRBJ2-5, with TRBD2 identical over 7 bases. The V and J ends lost 0 bases and 3 bases, in that order; junction bases with no gene match: 1. The germline gives CDR1 MGHRA, CDR2 YSYEKL. This CDR3 is built from 14 residues.

Of note for this clone: An end of the junction does not agree with germline; a read error may underlie this. The chain has TRBV15 and TRBJ2-3; 7 positions agree with TRBD1. The CDR3 extends over 14 amino acids. From germline, CDR1 is LNHNV and CDR2 YYDKDF (reference sequence). In DNA form, the CDR3 reads TGTACCACCAGCAGAACGCAGGGGGTAGATACGCAGTATTTT. Its translation: CTTSRTQGVDTQYF.

The V and J genes are TRBV9 and TRBJ1-3; D is undetermined. Trimming removed 4 bases at V and 0 bases at J, with 8 bases between. There are 14 residues in the CDR3. Germline V CDR1 and CDR2: SGDLS, YYNGEE. CDR3 in DNA: TGTGCCAGCAGCATGAGCGTCTCTGGAAACACCATATATTTT. Residues: CASSMSVSGNTIYF.

The chain has TRBV4-1 and TRBJ2-3; TRBD2 matches at 8 bases. The J segment lost 4 bases and the V segment lost 1 base, leaving 7 bases of the junction unmatched. The germline CDR1 and CDR2 sequences are MGHRA and YSYEKL. There are 16 residues in the CDR3. CDR3 residues: CASSQASLAGADTQYF. The CDR3 DNA sequence: TGCGCCAGCAGCCAAGCCAGTCTAGCGGGTGCAGATACGCAGTATTTT.

The rearrangement joins TRBV27 to TRBJ2-3; the match to TRBD2 covers 9 bases. Germline CDR1 is MNHEY and CDR2 is SMNVEV (reference sequence). V shed 1 base and J 3 bases; nucleotides not matched to a gene: 11. The CDR3 extends over 18 amino acids. The CDR3, as DNA: TGTGCCAGCAGTTTATTCCCTAGGATTAGCGGGAGAACAGATACGCAGTATTTT. It encodes CASSLFPRISGRTDTQYF.

The rearrangement links TRBV28 to TRBJ1-5, with 8 nucleotides matching TRBD1. J lost 5 bases, V lost 6 bases, and 6 bases had no gene match. The germline V gene encodes CDR1 MDHEN and CDR2 SYDVKM. This CDR3 is 14 amino acids long. In DNA, the CDR3 is TGTGCCAGCAGCCCGGCAGGGGGCTATCAGCCCCAGCATTTT. This encodes CASSPAGGYQPQHF.

This chain connects TRBV5-4 to TRBJ2-7; a possible D gene is TRBD1 (6 bases). Germline CDR1 SGHNT, CDR2 YYREEE (reference sequence). The CDR3 runs 12 residues. The V gene lost 7 bases and the J gene lost 6 bases, with 14 bases spanning the gap. Here the CDR3 reads CASRQDVGEQYF. The CDR3 region has the DNA TGTGCCAGCCGACAGGATGTCGGCGAGCAGTACTTC.

The genes are TRBV28 and TRBJ2-5, with 8 bases that match TRBD2. The germline gives CDR1 MDHEN, CDR2 SYDVKM. The CDR3 covers 13 residues. The V gene end was trimmed by 6 bases and the J gene end by 5 bases; junction bases not matched to a gene: 5. DNA for the CDR3: TGTGCCAGCAGCCGGGGGGGGGTGGAGACCCAGTACTTC. Translation gives CASSRGGVETQYF.

The rearrangement uses TRBV28 and TRBJ1-4; tentatively, D is TRBD1 (6 bases). The CDR3 is made up of 18 amino acids. Trimming shortened V by 5 bases and J by 0 bases, and 19 bases separated the two germline ends. Per germline, CDR1 MDHEN and CDR2 SYDVKM. The CDR3 loop is CASSVAFGGPTTNEKLFF. The CDR3 DNA sequence: TGTGCCAGCAGTGTTGCCTTTGGGGGCCCCACAACTAATGAAAAACTGTTTTTT.

The chain employs TRBV6-5 and TRBJ1-1; no definite D call. The V gene's germline CDR1 is MNHEY and CDR2 SVGAGI. V gave up 3 bases and J gave up 0 bases, with 5 bases separating them. This CDR3 has 13 residues. This CDR3 reads CASSYVVNTEAFF. CDR3 DNA: TGTGCCAGCAGTTATGTCGTGAACACTGAAGCTTTCTTT.

This chain joins TRBV29-1 and TRBJ1-1, with D maybe TRBD1 (5 bases). CDR1 and CDR2 from the germline V gene are SQVTM and ANQGSEA. This CDR3 region has 13 residues. Trimming cost V 7 bases and J 2 bases, with 14 bases left between them. DNA for the CDR3: TGCAGCGCCAAGGGACGGACAAACACTGAAGCTTTCTTT. This encodes CSAKGRTNTEAFF.

The V and J genes are TRBV6-5 and TRBJ1-5, with D hard to call. V lost 4 bases, J lost 2 bases, and 9 bases lay in between. The germline V gene encodes CDR1 MNHEY and CDR2 SVGAGI. This CDR3 has 14 residues. For the CDR3, the DNA is TGTGCCAGCAGTTGGGGAAGGGGCAATCAGCCCCAGCATTTT. Amino acids: CASSWGRGNQPQHF.

J is TRBJ2-3 and V is TRBV10-1; D perhaps matches TRBD2 (5 bases). The V and J ends lost 0 bases and 5 bases respectively, with 12 bases between them. CDR3 length: 15 amino acids. Per the germline V gene, CDR1 is WNHNN and CDR2 is SYGVQD (reference sequence). CDR3 coding DNA: TGCGCCAGCAGTGAGTCGATACTCGCGGGAGATACGCAGTATTTT. Encoded protein: CASSESILAGDTQYF.

This clone was detected only once. The chain combines TRBV11-2 with TRBJ1-3; TRBD1 might be the D (5 bases). The CDR3 loop spans 15 amino acids. Trimming left V 6 bases short and J 4 bases short, with 16 bases between. From germline, CDR1 is SGHAT and CDR2 FQNNGV. CDR3: CASSPARVRGNTIYF. The CDR3 coding sequence is TGTGCCAGCAGTCCCGCCAGGGTTCGGGGAAACACCATATATTTT. The full variable domain, its missing parts supplied by reference TRBV11-2 and TRBJ1-3, is EAGVAQSPRYKIIEKRQSVAFWCNPISGHATLYWYQQILGQGPKLLIQFQNNGVVDDSQLPKDRFSAERLKGVDSTLKIQPAKLEDSAVYLCASSPARVRGNTIYFGEGSWLTVV.

The chain recombines TRBV10-2 with TRBJ1-1; no firm D call. Germline CDR1 WSHSY, CDR2 SAAADI. This CDR3 is built from 13 residues. Trimming removed 0 bases at V and 6 bases at J, with 8 bases between. In nucleotides, the CDR3 is TGCGCCAGCAGTGAGTCGTGGAGCGCTGAAGCTTTCTTT. Amino acid sequence: CASSESWSAEAFF.